A single sample is the source of the 18 T cell receptor beta chains below, sequenced in a study of shared clonotypes between healthy human individuals. Clones were read by immunoSEQ multiplex PCR, and TCRdb kept only the in-frame ones, dropping some. The data contain roughly 1,000,000 clones, 75% to 85% of them singletons. The sample taken for sequencing was memory CD4+ T cells from PBMCs. Subset indicated: CD45RA-negative fraction. All receptors derive from a man between 18 and 29 years old in good health. Some clones in this sample may be carry-over from other donors' samples.

The chain links TRBV5-1 to TRBJ2-5; D possibly corresponds to TRBD2 (5 bases). V lost 4 bases and J 5 bases, leaving 15 bases between the germline ends. This CDR3 region has 14 residues. Germline V CDR1 and CDR2: SGHRS, YFSETQ. This CDR3 is CASSRGPGSETQYF. CDR3 DNA sequence: TGCGCCAGCAGCCGAGGACCGGGAAGTGAGACCCAGTACTTC.

In its sample, this clone was seen a few times. V and J are TRBV28 and TRBJ1-1; D is ambiguous. Trimming took 6 bases from V and 5 from J, leaving 7 bases between them. From germline, CDR1 is MDHEN and CDR2 SYDVKM. The CDR3 extends over 11 amino acids. The CDR3 sequence: CASSVLTEAFF. Here the CDR3 DNA reads TGTGCCAGCAGCGTACTAACTGAAGCTTTCTTT. The full variable domain, its missing parts supplied by reference TRBV28 and TRBJ1-1, is DVKVTQSSRYLVKRTGEKVFLECVQDMDHENMFWYRQDPGLGLRLIYFSYDVKMKEKGDIPEGYSVSREKKERFSLILESASTNQTSMYLCASSVLTEAFFGQGTRLTVV.

This chain links TRBV25-1 with TRBJ1-1; weak D call: TRBD1 (6 bases). Per germline, CDR1 MGHDK and CDR2 SYGVNS. V was pared by 4 bases and J by 4 bases, with 13 bases between. The CDR3 is 14 residues long. CDR3 DNA: TGTGCCAGCAGTGGTCAAGCAGGGGCCACTGAAGCTTTCTTT. Its protein product is CASSGQAGATEAFF.

In the case of this clone: Other DNA sequences in the same sample also yield this CDR3. The rearrangement joins TRBV27 to TRBJ2-3; D gene ambiguous. The germline V gene has CDR1 MNHEY and CDR2 SMNVEV (reference sequence). The CDR3 is 14 amino acids. V shed 0 bases and J shed 0 bases, with 4 bases lying between them. The CDR3 DNA is TGTGCCAGCAGTTTATCGGGAAGCACAGATACGCAGTATTTT. Amino acid sequence: CASSLSGSTDTQYF.

The rearrangement joins TRBV5-6 to TRBJ2-2, with D maybe TRBD2 (6 bases). The CDR3 sequence is 18 residues long. V was shortened by 0 bases and J by 1 base, with 16 bases between the two germline ends. CDR1 SGHDT and CDR2 YYEEEE come from the germline V gene. CDR3 sequence: CASSLAFGDWLNTGELFF. The CDR3 bases are TGTGCCAGCAGCTTGGCCTTCGGGGACTGGCTGAACACCGGGGAGCTGTTTTTT.

This clone was detected only a few times. This chain joins TRBV2 and TRBJ1-5, with 7 bases that match TRBD1. The CDR3 contains 15 residues. CDR1 SNHLY and CDR2 FYNNEI come from the germline V gene. J lost 2 bases, V lost 7 bases, and 8 bases had no gene match. CDR3 DNA: TGTGCCAGCACCGGACAGGATGGGGGCAATCAGCCCCAGCATTTT. As protein: CASTGQDGGNQPQHF. Combining the CDR3 with reference TRBV2 and TRBJ1-5 gives the whole variable domain EPEVTQTPSHQVTQMGQEVILRCVPISNHLYFYWYRQILGQKVEFLVSFYNNEISEKSEIFDDQFSVERPDGSNFTLKIRSTKLEDSAMYFCASTGQDGGNQPQHFGDGTRLSIL.

This clone was observed a handful of times. This sequence joins TRBV28 and TRBJ2-1; D is undetermined. The CDR3 runs to 12 residues. Looked up from germline, CDR1 is MDHEN and CDR2 is SYDVKM. V lost 0 bases and J lost 11, with 8 bases in between. CDR3 coding DNA: TGTGCCAGCAGTTTATGGGCTGAGAAGCAGTTCTTC. It specifies CASSLWAEKQFF.

A few counts support this clone. This same CDR3 is encoded by further DNA sequences in the sample. This chain uses TRBV28 with TRBJ2-7; the D gene is possibly TRBD1 (6 bases). V was cut by 6 bases and J by 0 bases, with 6 bases left in between. This CDR3 comprises 12 residues. The germline CDR1 and CDR2 sequences are MDHEN and SYDVKM. CDR3 nucleotides: TGTGCCAGCAGACAGGGCTCCTACGAGCAGTACTTC. This encodes CASRQGSYEQYF. Full variable domain (remainder filled in from reference TRBV28 and TRBJ2-7): DVKVTQSSRYLVKRTGEKVFLECVQDMDHENMFWYRQDPGLGLRLIYFSYDVKMKEKGDIPEGYSVSREKKERFSLILESASTNQTSMYLCASRQGSYEQYFGPGTRLTVT.

CDR3 in DNA: TGTGCCAGCAGCTTAGATTGGGACAGAGACTACGAGCAGTACTTC. Amino acid sequence: CASSLDWDRDYEQYF. The rearrangement links TRBV11-2 to TRBJ2-7; TRBD1 matches at 7 bases. The germline V gene has CDR1 SGHAT and CDR2 FQNNGV. V shed 0 bases, J shed 3 bases, and the junction held 5 bases outside the gene matches. This CDR3 spans 15 amino acids.

V is TRBV19 and J is TRBJ2-7; 7 positions agree with TRBD2. This CDR3 spans 14 amino acids. J gave up 2 bases and V 2 bases, and 3 bases lay outside the gene matches. Germline V gene lookup returns CDR1 LNHDA and CDR2 SQIVND (reference sequence). This chain's CDR3 is CASSIWGRAYEQYF. DNA of the CDR3: TGTGCCAGTAGTATATGGGGGAGGGCCTACGAGCAGTACTTC.

Here the CDR3 reads CASSEGSAGRETQYF. CDR3 coding DNA: TGTGCCAGCAGTGAAGGGTCAGCGGGCAGGGAGACCCAGTACTTC. This chain links TRBV6-1 with TRBJ2-5; perhaps TRBD2 as D (6 bases). This CDR3 region has 15 residues. The V end was cut by 1 base, the J end by 5 bases, with 14 bases between. Per the germline V gene, CDR1 is MNHNS and CDR2 is SASEGT.

This rearrangement joins TRBV4-3 to TRBJ2-5; TRBD1 or TRBD2 may be the D gene (7 bases each). Germline CDR1 and CDR2: LGHNA and YSLEER. This CDR3 contains 18 residues. Trimming cost V 3 bases and J 4 bases, with 24 bases left between them. CDR3 coding DNA: TGCGCCAGCAGCCAGGCCAGGGGGGGGCCCGATCCAAGAGAGACCCAGTACTTC. It yields the protein CASSQARGGPDPRETQYF.

The CDR3 here is CASSPFDYGYTF. The DNA of the CDR3 is TGTGCCAGCTCACCCTTTGATTATGGCTACACCTTC. The rearrangement uses TRBV18 and TRBJ1-2; no clear D gene. V was pared by 3 bases and J by 5 bases, with 7 bases between. CDR1 and CDR2 (germline): KGHSH, LQKENI. This CDR3 comprises 12 residues.

The V and J genes are TRBV15 and TRBJ2-7; D may be TRBD2 (5 bases). There are 17 residues in the CDR3. Germline CDR1 reads LNHNV; CDR2 reads YYDKDF (reference sequence). V was cut by 0 bases and J by 2 bases, with 17 bases left in between. CDR3 protein: CATSRDRSGVIPYEQYF. The CDR3 region has the DNA TGTGCCACCAGCAGAGATCGATCCGGGGTCATCCCCTACGAGCAGTACTTC.

V usage is TRBV28 and J usage is TRBJ1-5, with no clear D. This CDR3 is built from 15 residues. Trimming left V 7 bases short and J 7 bases short, with 20 bases between. Germline V gene data show CDR1 as MDHEN and CDR2 as SYDVKM. In nucleotides, the CDR3 is TGTGCCAGCAACTCTATCCGGGCCAGAGGCCAGCCCCAGCATTTT. Its protein is CASNSIRARGQPQHF.

For the CDR3, the DNA is TGCGCCAGCAGTCGTATCATGGGCCTCAACGAGCAGTACTTC. Its translation is CASSRIMGLNEQYF. The rearrangement links TRBV5-1 to TRBJ2-7; D is ambiguous. The CDR3 is 14 residues long. V dropped 5 bases and J dropped 5 bases, with 17 bases sitting between them. CDR1 is SGHRS and CDR2 is YFSETQ in the germline V gene.

This clone was seen only a few times. This sequence joins TRBV2 and TRBJ2-7, with D perhaps TRBD1 or TRBD2 (5 bases each). The germline V gene encodes CDR1 SNHLY and CDR2 FYNNEI. V was shortened by 6 bases and J by 2 bases, with 20 bases between the two germline ends. This CDR3 region has 16 residues. CDR3 sequence reads: CASSEMVGDRPYEQYF. The CDR3, as DNA: TGTGCCAGCAGCGAAATGGTGGGGGACCGTCCCTACGAGCAGTACTTC.

The chain joins TRBV30 to TRBJ2-6; D uncertain. The CDR3 spans 15 residues. Germline V gene data show CDR1 as GTSNPN and CDR2 as SVGIG (reference sequence). V lost 4 bases and J 0 bases, leaving 10 bases between the germline ends. CDR3 DNA: TGTGCCTGGATTCACTGGGTCTCTGGGGCCAACGTCCTGACTTTC. It encodes CAWIHWVSGANVLTF.